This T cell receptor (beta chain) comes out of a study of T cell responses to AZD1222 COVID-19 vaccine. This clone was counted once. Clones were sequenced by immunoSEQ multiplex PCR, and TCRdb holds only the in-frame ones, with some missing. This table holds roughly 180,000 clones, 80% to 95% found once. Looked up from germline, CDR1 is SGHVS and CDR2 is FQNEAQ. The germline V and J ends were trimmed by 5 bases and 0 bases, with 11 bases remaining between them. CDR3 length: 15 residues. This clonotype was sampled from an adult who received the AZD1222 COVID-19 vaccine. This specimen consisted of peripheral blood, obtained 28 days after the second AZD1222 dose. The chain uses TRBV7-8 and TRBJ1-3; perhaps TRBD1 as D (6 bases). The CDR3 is CASSKGQFSGNTIYF. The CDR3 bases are TGTGCCAGCAGCAAAGGACAGTTCTCTGGAAACACCATATATTTT. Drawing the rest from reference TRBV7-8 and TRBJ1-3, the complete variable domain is GAGVSQSPRYKVAKRGQDVALRCDPISGHVSLFWYQQALGQGPEFLTYFQNEAQLDKSGLPSDRFFAERPEGSVSTLKIQRTQQEDSAVYLCASSKGQFSGNTIYFGEGSWLTVV.